This T cell receptor beta chain was sequenced for a study of T cell changes during pregnancy in multiple sclerosis. Clones were sequenced by immunoSEQ multiplex PCR, and TCRdb holds only the in-frame ones, with some missing. The sample lists about 110,000 clones, approximately 89% occurring once. V lost 1 base to trimming and J lost 0 bases; unmatched junction nucleotides: 5. The CDR3 consists of 17 residues. CDR1 and CDR2 from the germline V gene are MGHRA and YSYEKL. This chain uses TRBV4-1 with TRBJ2-3, with 9 nucleotides matching TRBD2. The sample consisted of peripheral blood, taken after pregnancy. The receptor was derived from a female donor with multiple sclerosis, enrolled in a pregnancy study. The CDR3 DNA reads as TGCGCCAGCAGCCAAGCCATTCTAGCGGGGAGCACAGATACGCAGTATTTT. It encodes CASSQAILAGSTDTQYF.